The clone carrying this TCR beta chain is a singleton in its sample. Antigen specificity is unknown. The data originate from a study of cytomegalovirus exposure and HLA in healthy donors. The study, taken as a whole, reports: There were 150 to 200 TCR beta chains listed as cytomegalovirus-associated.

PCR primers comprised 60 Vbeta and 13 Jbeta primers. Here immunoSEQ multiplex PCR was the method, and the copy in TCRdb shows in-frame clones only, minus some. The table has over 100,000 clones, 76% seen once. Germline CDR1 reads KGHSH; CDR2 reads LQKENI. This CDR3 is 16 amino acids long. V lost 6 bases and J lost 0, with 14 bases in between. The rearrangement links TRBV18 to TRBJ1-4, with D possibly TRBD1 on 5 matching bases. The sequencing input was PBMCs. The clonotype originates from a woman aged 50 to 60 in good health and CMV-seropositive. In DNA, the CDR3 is TGTGCCAGCTCCCAGGGCCGACTGGCAACTAATGAAAAACTGTTTTTT. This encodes CASSQGRLATNEKLFF. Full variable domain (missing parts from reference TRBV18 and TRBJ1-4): NAGVMQNPRHLVRRRGQEARLRCSPMKGHSHVYWYRQLPEEGLKFMVYLQKENIIDESGMPKERFSAEFPKEGPSILRIQQVVRGDSAAYFCASSQGRLATNEKLFFGSGTQLSVL.